The source of this TCR beta chain is a study of blood T cells in healthy people across ages. The authors ran a second PCR of about 6 to 11 cycles using a sample-barcoded 5' primer and a J-beta primer mix. TCRdb reprocessed the 5' RACE reads with MiXCR, giving one entry per CDR3 protein. The top ten clones hold 2% to 2.5% of a sample with roughly 2 million distinct CDR3 sequences, about 50% of them seen once. The CDR3 is 15 amino acids. Germline V gives CDR1 SEHNR, CDR2 FQNEAQ (reference sequence). The V gene lost 4 bases and the J gene lost 3 bases, with 15 bases spanning the gap. The sequencing input was blood. The sequence came from a woman in her 40s in good health. The chain recombines TRBV7-9 with TRBJ1-1; no reliable D call. CDR3 nucleotides: TGTGCCAGCAGCTCGAACGGTAGAAGGGACACTGAAGCTTTCTTT. It encodes CASSSNGRRDTEAFF.